A single sample gave rise to the 19 T cell receptor beta chains below, sequenced in a study of regulatory T cells in long-lasting Graves disease (dated by TCRdb to about 2021). Libraries were constructed by multiplex PCR. TCRdb records Illumina HiSeq 4000 as the sequencer. To build TCR beta libraries, CDR3 regions were amplified by Arm-PCR using iRepertoire HTBI primers. TCRdb handled the public reads itself, with Q25 trimming in fastp and clone calling in MiXCR, and kept productive beta chains. Rows are combined by CDR3 protein, so each entry shows the most common genes and DNA. This sample gives roughly 610,000 distinct CDR3 sequences in total; under 20% of them show up just once. In total, the top ten clones hold about 17% of the sample. This specimen's time point label, per the study, means: newly diagnosed GD, antithyroid drugs for less than 3 months. RNA was extracted from PBMCs in TRIzol for both TCR sequencing and RNA sequencing.

These sequences were also reported in another study, on T cells in Graves' hyperthyroidism and ophthalmopathy.

Sample: peripheral blood mononuclear cells (PBMCs), taken at new diagnosis, from a patient treated with antithyroid drugs. The source is a woman in her twenties or thirties with Graves disease. Donor details come from another sample of the same person, matched by shared clones.

This clonotype was recorded at least ten times. The chain has TRBV2 and TRBJ1-3; no clear D. The CDR3 spans 14 residues. V was clipped by 5 bases and J by 3 bases, with 11 bases between them. From germline, CDR1 is SNHLY and CDR2 FYNNEI. The DNA of the CDR3 is TGTGCCAGCAGTCCTAACAGCGGTGGAAACACCATATATTTT. Protein product: CASSPNSGGNTIYF.

Many counts were recorded for this clonotype. The chain recombines TRBV5-5 with TRBJ1-2; D is uncertain. This CDR3 has 16 residues. Germline V gene lookup returns CDR1 SGHKS and CDR2 YYEKEE (reference sequence). V was cut by 4 bases and J by 2 bases, with 18 bases left in between. DNA of the CDR3: TGTGCCAGCAGCGCCTCTTTCGCCCCGGGCAACTATGGCTACACCTTC. Its translation: CASSASFAPGNYGYTF.

This clonotype was detected only a few times. The chain links TRBV5-6 to TRBJ1-5, with 7 nucleotides matching TRBD1. Germline-derived CDR1 and CDR2 are SGHDT and YYEEEE. The CDR3 has 15 amino acids. V was pared by 4 bases and J by 0 bases, with 4 bases of the junction left unmatched. In DNA, the CDR3 is TGTGCCAGCAGCGTCAGGGGGTATAGCAATCAGCCCCAGCATTTT. Its translation is CASSVRGYSNQPQHF.

This clonotype has only one observation. The chain employs TRBV5-1 and TRBJ1-6; TRBD1 agrees at 7 bases. CDR1 and CDR2 (germline): SGHRS, YFSETQ. Trimming removed 4 bases from V and 7 bases from J; junction bases left unmatched: 8. The CDR3 totals 15 residues. CDR3 loop: CASSQDRSRNSPLHF. Written as DNA, the CDR3 is TGCGCCAGCAGCCAGGACAGGTCCCGGAATTCACCCCTCCACTTT.

This clonotype was seen many times. Mismatch with germline at one junction end may stem from a read error. The chain employs TRBV7-3 and TRBJ1-2, with TRBD1 matching 7 bases. The CDR3 length is 13 residues. CDR1 and CDR2 (germline): SGHTA, FQGTGA. The CDR3 DNA is TGTGCCAGCAGCCTAACAGGGGTTGGTGGCTACACCTTC. Translated, it gives CASSLTGVGGYTF.

This clonotype has at least ten counts. V gene TRBV28 combines with J gene TRBJ1-1, with D possibly being TRBD1 (5 bases). Deletions cut 5 bases from V and 10 bases from J, with 20 bases between. Per germline, CDR1 MDHEN and CDR2 SYDVKM. The CDR3 covers 14 residues. CDR3 sequence reads: CASSSDGRGVGAFF. CDR3 nucleotide sequence: TGTGCCAGCAGTAGCGACGGACGGGGGGTGGGAGCTTTCTTT.

CDR3 sequence: CASSGGRARETQYF. The CDR3 DNA reads TGTGCCAGCAGCGGCGGGAGGGCCCGGGAGACCCAGTACTTC. This chain joins TRBV7-2 and TRBJ2-5, with 9 bases lining up with TRBD2. Germline V lookup: CDR1 SGHTA, CDR2 FQGNSA. Losses at the gene ends were 5 bases for V and 5 bases for J; bases not matched to a gene: 6. The CDR3 is made up of 14 amino acids.

This clonotype has only a few counts. J is TRBJ2-5 and V is TRBV5-1; 11 positions agree with TRBD1. Trimming removed 3 bases from V and 5 bases from J; junction bases left unmatched: 6. CDR1 and CDR2 (germline): SGHRS, YFSETQ. The CDR3 spans 15 residues. The CDR3 DNA follows: TGCGCCAGCAGCTCGGGACAGGGGGTCTGGGAGACCCAGTACTTC. Translating gives CASSSGQGVWETQYF.

In this sample, this clonotype turned up many times. The rearrangement uses TRBV7-9 and TRBJ1-4; a possible D gene is TRBD1 (5 bases). Germline CDR1 reads SEHNR; CDR2 reads FQNEAQ (reference sequence). This CDR3 spans 13 amino acids. V lost 7 bases, J lost 2 bases, and 8 bases lay in between. The CDR3 DNA sequence: TGTGCCAGCACAGGGTTTACTAATGAAAAACTGTTTTTT. This translates into CASTGFTNEKLFF.

This clonotype was counted a few times. This chain joins TRBV12-3 or TRBV12-4 and TRBJ1-2, with 9 bases aligning to TRBD1. CDR3 length: 15 amino acids. V shed 5 bases and J 6 bases; nucleotides not matched to a gene: 10. For the CDR3, the DNA is TGTGCCAGCAGTCGCACGGTCACAGGGGGCAATGGCTACACCTTC. Amino acid sequence: CASSRTVTGGNGYTF.

This clonotype showed up just a few times. The V and J genes are TRBV5-1 and TRBJ2-2; D call uncertain. Germline V CDR1 and CDR2: SGHRS, YFSETQ. V lost 1 base and J 4 bases, leaving 8 bases between the germline ends. This CDR3 has 14 amino acids. CDR3 residues: CASSLQMGTGELFF. CDR3 DNA sequence: TGCGCCAGCAGCTTGCAAATGGGCACCGGGGAGCTGTTTTTT.

V and J are TRBV6-1 and TRBJ1-4; TRBD1 might be the D (5 bases). V lost 6 bases and J lost 3, with 14 bases in between. CDR1 is MNHNS, CDR2 SASEGT, per germline. The CDR3 has 15 amino acids. DNA of the CDR3: TGTGCCAGCAGCCGAAGGGACTTGGCTAATGAAAAACTGTTTTTT. This translates into CASSRRDLANEKLFF.

This sequence joins TRBV12-3 or TRBV12-4 and TRBJ2-7, with D possibly being TRBD2 (6 bases). Trimming took off 11 bases at V and 4 bases at J, with 18 bases between the two ends. There are 13 residues in the CDR3. The CDR3 loop is CADPRGIVYEQYF. In nucleotides, the CDR3 is TGTGCCGACCCTCGCGGGATAGTTTACGAGCAGTACTTC.

Details on this clonotype: A clone one base away is much larger, so this may be a read error. The rearrangement joins TRBV28 to TRBJ2-5; no clear D gene. Germline V gene data show CDR1 as MDHEN and CDR2 as SYDVKM. Trimming cost V 5 bases and J 7 bases, with 14 bases left between them. This CDR3 is 13 amino acids long. The DNA for the CDR3 is TGTGCCAGCAGTCTTTCTACCCCGTGGACCCAGTACTTC. Protein sequence: CASSLSTPWTQYF.

This clonotype was observed a handful of times. The chain is built from TRBV29-1 and TRBJ2-1, with D perhaps being TRBD1 or TRBD2 (6 bases each). Trimming removed 3 bases at V and 8 bases at J, with 32 bases between. Per the germline V gene, CDR1 is SQVTM and CDR2 is ANQGSEA. The CDR3 is 19 amino acids. CDR3 nucleotide sequence: TGCAGCGTTGAGGGGGGTTCCATTTACAGGGTATTTCGGGATGATGAGCAGTTCTTC. It is translated as CSVEGGSIYRVFRDDEQFF.

This clonotype was detected ten times or more. The chain couples TRBV30 to TRBJ1-2; D gene ambiguous. CDR3 size: 13 residues. V dropped 2 bases and J dropped 4 bases, with 11 bases sitting between them. The V gene's germline CDR1 is GTSNPN and CDR2 SVGIG (reference sequence). In nucleotides, the CDR3 is TGTGCCTGGAGTATTGGAACAGCCTATGGCTACACCTTC. Protein: CAWSIGTAYGYTF.

This clonotype was found many times. V gene TRBV7-9 combines with J gene TRBJ2-1; 14 bases are a match to TRBD2. CDR1 and CDR2 (germline): SEHNR, FQNEAQ (reference sequence). Unmatched junction bases numbered 8, after V lost 5 bases and J lost 8 bases. The CDR3 has 16 amino acids. Here the CDR3 DNA reads TGTGCCAGCAGCACCCCGGGACTAGCGGGAGACCATGAGCAGTTCTTC. It specifies CASSTPGLAGDHEQFF.

This clonotype was seen only a few times. The CDR3 sequence is CASSPSLVRGTEAFF. The CDR3 nucleotides are TGTGCCAGCAGCCCGTCACTTGTTAGGGGCACTGAAGCTTTCTTT. The J gene is TRBJ1-1, the V gene TRBV5-4, with D perhaps TRBD1 (5 bases). V was trimmed by 4 bases and J by 4 bases, leaving 17 bases between them. The germline CDR1 and CDR2 sequences are SGHNT and YYREEE (reference sequence). The CDR3 totals 15 residues.

This chain connects TRBV20-1 to TRBJ2-6; a possible D gene is TRBD2 (5 bases). Germline V gives CDR1 DFQATT, CDR2 SNEGSKA (reference sequence). The CDR3 sequence is 15 residues long. V was trimmed by 6 bases and J by 0 bases, leaving 12 bases between them. The CDR3 sequence: CSATDSFSGANVLTF. CDR3 DNA: TGCAGTGCCACGGACTCTTTCTCTGGGGCCAACGTCCTGACTTTC.